One sample yielded the 30 T cell receptor beta chains listed below, sequenced in a study of T cells in localized non-small cell lung cancer (dated by TCRdb to 2018 to 2021). The library was produced with the immunoSEQ multiplex PCR assay. In its TCRdb copy, this immuneACCESS table keeps in-frame sequences only and misses some clones. Where compared with another copy, unresolved V genes explain less than half of these, and the others have no known cause. In all, the sample holds 25,000 to 30,000 clones, and more than 85% of those were seen once. More than 25% of the sample is in the top ten clones. This specimen consisted of peripheral blood, obtained before any cancer treatment. The receptors shown here come from a female donor aged 60 or older with stage I lung adenocarcinoma.

The V and J genes are TRBV4-2 and TRBJ2-7, with 8 bases matching TRBD2. This CDR3 contains 15 residues. J lost 6 bases, V lost 0 bases, and 7 bases had no gene match. The germline V gene has CDR1 LGHNA and CDR2 YNFKEQ. The CDR3 here is CASSQDRGLVSEQYF. The CDR3 nucleotides read TGTGCCAGCAGCCAAGACAGGGGACTAGTGAGCGAGCAGTACTTC.

V usage is TRBV30 and J usage is TRBJ2-1; no clear D gene. V dropped 6 bases and J dropped 9 bases, with 12 bases sitting between them. This CDR3 is built from 11 residues. The V gene's germline CDR1 is GTSNPN and CDR2 SVGIG (reference sequence). CDR3 coding DNA: TGTGCCTGCAAAAAGTTTGGTGAGCAGTTCTTC. Its translation is CACKKFGEQFF.

The chain couples TRBV28 to TRBJ2-3, with 9 positions matching TRBD2. Germline assignment: CDR1 MDHEN and CDR2 SYDVKM. V was clipped by 1 base and J by 0 bases; unmatched bases: 5. The CDR3 spans 17 residues. CDR3 bases: TGTGCCAGCAGTTTATATGTTAGCGGGAGTAGCACAGATACGCAGTATTTT. Translation gives CASSLYVSGSSTDTQYF.

The chain recombines TRBV5-1 with TRBJ2-5, with D possibly matching TRBD2 (6 bases). The length of the CDR3 is 14 residues. The germline gives CDR1 SGHRS, CDR2 YFSETQ. V was cut by 4 bases and J by 1 base, with 11 bases left in between. CDR3 sequence: CASSPPGGQETQYF. The CDR3 bases are TGCGCCAGCAGCCCGCCCGGGGGCCAAGAGACCCAGTACTTC.

The chain uses TRBV5-4 and TRBJ2-7; 9 bases are shared with TRBD1. The germline gives CDR1 SGHNT, CDR2 YYREEE (reference sequence). V trimming: 4 bases; J trimming: 1 base; junction bases outside the gene matches: 6. This CDR3 region has 15 residues. The CDR3 is CASSLHRGPSYEQYF. Written as DNA, the CDR3 is TGTGCCAGCAGCCTTCACAGGGGGCCTTCCTACGAGCAGTACTTC.

V gene TRBV6-5 combines with J gene TRBJ1-4; D is unclear. Deletions cut 5 bases from V and 7 bases from J, with 17 bases between. CDR3 length: 15 residues. Germline values: CDR1 MNHEY, CDR2 SVGAGI. CDR3 nucleotide sequence: TGTGCCAGCAGTCCCCGGACTTCGCTTCGTGAAAAACTGTTTTTT. Translated, it gives CASSPRTSLREKLFF.

The gene calls are TRBV7-9 and TRBJ1-3, with D tentatively TRBD1 (6 bases). This CDR3 is 16 amino acids long. Trimming removed 5 bases from V and 1 base from J, with 15 bases in between. CDR1 and CDR2 from the germline V gene are SEHNR and FQNEAQ (reference sequence). The CDR3: CASSATGQMSGNTIYF. CDR3 sequence (DNA): TGTGCCAGCAGCGCAACCGGACAGATGTCTGGAAACACCATATATTTT.

CDR3 sequence reads: CASSPRLQIVGRERNYGYTF. The DNA of the CDR3 is TGTGCCAGCAGTCCCCGACTGCAAATAGTTGGTCGGGAGAGAAACTATGGCTACACCTTC. The rearrangement joins TRBV28 to TRBJ1-2; D is uncertain. CDR1 is MDHEN and CDR2 is SYDVKM in the germline V gene. The V and J ends lost 5 bases and 2 bases respectively, with 30 bases between them. The CDR3 covers 20 residues.

The chain has TRBV6-1 and TRBJ2-7; possibly TRBD2 for D (6 bases). Deletions cut 4 bases from V and 6 bases from J, with 13 bases between. From germline, CDR1 is MNHNS and CDR2 SASEGT. This CDR3 is built from 13 residues. The CDR3 coding sequence is TGTGCCAGCAGTGGAACGGGGGAAGCCGAGCAGTACTTC. Translation: CASSGTGEAEQYF.

As DNA, the CDR3 is TGTGCCAGCAGCGCGTCACAGGGAGGGTATGGCTACACCTTC. Residues: CASSASQGGYGYTF. V gene TRBV9 combines with J gene TRBJ1-2, with D perhaps matching TRBD1 (6 bases). Trimming took off 3 bases at V and 5 bases at J, with 14 bases between the two ends. CDR1 and CDR2 from the germline V gene are SGDLS and YYNGEE. The CDR3 sequence is 14 residues long.

The gene calls are TRBV12-2 and TRBJ2-7. TRBV12-2 is an annotated pseudogene. CDR3 length: 14 amino acids. As DNA, the CDR3 is TGTGCAAGTCGCTTAGTGGGACCCCAAGGCGAGCAGTACTTC. Protein: CASRLVGPQGEQYF.

The gene calls are TRBV7-8 and TRBJ2-1; D tentatively fits TRBD1 or TRBD2 (6 bases each). CDR3 length equals 16 residues. V dropped 5 bases and J dropped 0 bases, with 14 bases sitting between them. Germline-derived CDR1 and CDR2 are SGHVS and FQNEAQ. Here the CDR3 DNA reads TGTGCCAGCAGCCCACGGGGGCGGAGCTCCTACAATGAGCAGTTCTTC. It encodes CASSPRGRSSYNEQFF.

The rearrangement joins TRBV25-1 to TRBJ2-6, with D possibly being TRBD2 (6 bases). The CDR3 has 15 amino acids. Germline V lookup: CDR1 MGHDK, CDR2 SYGVNS. V dropped 2 bases and J dropped 2 bases, with 7 bases sitting between them. CDR3 sequence: CASSEAGTGANVLTF. CDR3 DNA sequence: TGTGCCAGCAGTGAAGCGGGAACTGGGGCCAACGTCCTGACTTTC.

The chain combines TRBV5-1 with TRBJ1-6, with 11 bases aligning to TRBD1. Germline V gene data show CDR1 as SGHRS and CDR2 as YFSETQ. The trim removed 6 bases at V and 14 bases at J, leaving 10 bases unmatched. The CDR3 covers 14 residues. The CDR3 loop reads CASKAGTGGQALHF. The CDR3 DNA sequence: TGCGCCAGCAAGGCCGGGACAGGGGGTCAGGCCCTCCACTTT.

The chain combines TRBV5-4 with TRBJ1-1; D is ambiguous. The CDR3 is made up of 13 amino acids. Trimming removed 4 bases from V and 0 bases from J, with 7 bases in between. CDR1 is SGHNT and CDR2 is YYREEE in the germline V gene (reference sequence). The chain's CDR3 is CASSGGVNTEAFF. DNA for the CDR3: TGTGCCAGCAGCGGCGGGGTGAACACTGAAGCTTTCTTT.

The chain links TRBV6-1 to TRBJ2-2; 8 nucleotides agree with TRBD2. Per germline, CDR1 MNHNS and CDR2 SASEGT. The CDR3 is 13 amino acids. The CDR3 protein is CAVLGGGTGELFF. The CDR3 DNA reads TGTGCAGTCCTCGGGGGGGGCACCGGGGAGCTGTTTTTT.

CDR3 in DNA: TGTGCCAGCAGCGCGGAACAGGGGGGCATCTATGGCTACACCTTC. As protein: CASSAEQGGIYGYTF. This chain links TRBV2 with TRBJ1-2; TRBD1 matches 8 bases. The V gene end was trimmed by 6 bases and the J gene end by 4 bases; junction bases not matched to a gene: 10. Germline CDR1 and CDR2: SNHLY and FYNNEI. The CDR3 contains 15 residues.

This clone was detected only a few times. The rearrangement uses TRBV11-2 and TRBJ2-3; D is possibly TRBD2 (5 bases). This CDR3 region has 16 residues. CDR1 and CDR2 (germline): SGHAT, FQNNGV. With 2 bases removed from V and 0 bases from J, the gap between germline ends came to 12 bases. The CDR3 reads CASSLTRRLSTDTQYF. CDR3 nucleotides: TGTGCCAGCAGCTTAACCCGGAGGTTAAGCACAGATACGCAGTATTTT.

This clone was observed once. The V and J genes are TRBV2 and TRBJ2-2; D gene uncertain. Per germline, CDR1 SNHLY and CDR2 FYNNEI. V was cut by 10 bases and J by 5 bases, with 11 bases left in between. The CDR3 totals 12 residues. This CDR3 is CATDLGTGELFF. For the CDR3, the DNA is TGTGCCACCGATCTGGGAACCGGGGAGCTGTTTTTT.

This rearrangement joins TRBV7-9 to TRBJ2-5; maybe TRBD1 (8 bases). This CDR3 has 15 residues. Germline V gene data show CDR1 as SEHNR and CDR2 as FQNEAQ (reference sequence). V was pared by 5 bases and J by 5 bases, with 18 bases between. CDR3 nucleotides: TGTGCCAGCAGCGTAAGACAGGGGAGGGACGAGACCCAGTACTTC. Its protein is CASSVRQGRDETQYF.

This clone was detected once. The chain couples TRBV5-4 to TRBJ2-3, with a tentative D call TRBD1 (5 bases). The CDR3 has 15 residues. The V and J ends lost 4 bases and 4 bases respectively, with 16 bases between them. Germline CDR1 SGHNT, CDR2 YYREEE (reference sequence). The CDR3 DNA is TGTGCCAGCAGCCCGCGGACAAGGGGCGCAGATACGCAGTATTTT. It is translated as CASSPRTRGADTQYF.

The chain carries TRBV29-1 and TRBJ2-5, with TRBD1 identical over 7 bases. V dropped 4 bases and J dropped 4; count of bases not matched to a gene: 12. The CDR3 consists of 15 residues. Germline V gene lookup returns CDR1 SQVTM and CDR2 ANQGSEA. This CDR3 reads CSVGRLGQRRETQYF. DNA of the CDR3: TGCAGCGTTGGGCGGCTGGGACAGCGACGAGAGACCCAGTACTTC. Full variable domain (remainder filled in from reference TRBV29-1 and TRBJ2-5): SAVISQKPSRDICQRGTSLTIQCQVDSQVTMMFWYRQQPGQSLTLIATANQGSEATYESGFVIDKFPISRPNLTFSTLTVSNMSPEDSSIYLCSVGRLGQRRETQYFGPGTRLLVL.

J is TRBJ2-1 and V is TRBV5-1, with unresolved D. The CDR3 is made up of 18 amino acids. Between the trimmed V and J ends, which lost 4 bases and 3 bases, there was a span of 23 bases. The V gene's germline CDR1 is SGHRS and CDR2 YFSETQ. CDR3 sequence: CASSRGSGPTGYYNEQFF. The CDR3, as DNA: TGCGCCAGCAGCCGAGGATCGGGTCCAACCGGGTACTACAATGAGCAGTTCTTC. Combining the CDR3 with reference TRBV5-1 and TRBJ2-1 gives the whole variable domain KAGVTQTPRYLIKTRGQQVTLSCSPISGHRSVSWYQQTPGQGLQFLFEYFSETQRNKGNFPGRFSGRQFSNSRSEMNVSTLELGDSALYLCASSRGSGPTGYYNEQFFGPGTRLTVL.

The chain recombines TRBV28 with TRBJ2-1; 13 bases line up with TRBD2. J lost 9 bases, V lost 9 bases, and 5 bases had no gene match. Germline V CDR1 and CDR2: MDHEN, SYDVKM. The length of the CDR3 is 13 residues. The CDR3 DNA follows: TGTGCCAGTTTACTAGCGGGAGGGGGTGAGCAGTTCTTC. Its translation is CASLLAGGGEQFF. Supplemented by reference TRBV28 and TRBJ2-1, the full variable domain reads DVKVTQSSRYLVKRTGEKVFLECVQDMDHENMFWYRQDPGLGLRLIYFSYDVKMKEKGDIPEGYSVSREKKERFSLILESASTNQTSMYLCASLLAGGGEQFFGPGTRLTVL.

Regarding this clone: A read error may account for a junction end that differs from germline. The chain is built from TRBV5-1 and TRBJ2-7; 8 bases align to TRBD1. CDR1 is SGHRS, CDR2 YFSETQ, per germline. The CDR3 has 15 amino acids. The CDR3 is CASSLVGQGQYEQHF. The CDR3, as DNA: TGCGCCAGCAGCTTGGTAGGACAGGGTCAGTACGAGCAGCACTTC.

This clone has only one observation. This chain uses TRBV5-1 with TRBJ1-3; no definite D call. From germline, CDR1 is SGHRS and CDR2 YFSETQ. V was clipped by 1 base and J by 0 bases, with 14 bases between them. CDR3 length: 17 residues. The CDR3 region is CASSLRASSSSGNTIYF. The CDR3 DNA reads as TGCGCCAGCAGCTTGAGGGCCAGCTCGAGCTCTGGAAACACCATATATTTT.

This clone was recorded only once. The chain recombines TRBV29-1 with TRBJ1-3; unclear D gene. The CDR3 sequence is 13 residues long. The V end was cut by 2 bases, the J end by 4 bases, with 9 bases between. Germline CDR1 is SQVTM and CDR2 is ANQGSEA. DNA of the CDR3: TGCAGCGTTGAACTGGGGAGCGGAAACACCATATATTTT. Encoded protein: CSVELGSGNTIYF.

For the CDR3, the DNA is TGTGCCAGCAGTGAAGCCAGGCAGACCGGCTACGAGCAGTACTTC. Its protein is CASSEARQTGYEQYF. This chain joins TRBV6-1 and TRBJ2-7; D ambiguous. V lost 0 bases to trimming and J lost 3 bases, with 12 bases between them. The CDR3 is 15 amino acids. Germline assignment: CDR1 MNHNS and CDR2 SASEGT.

The CDR3 nucleotides read TGCAGCGTTCCAGGACAGACAGAGACCCAGTACTTC. Translation gives CSVPGQTETQYF. The chain links TRBV29-1 to TRBJ2-5; a possible D gene is TRBD1 (6 bases). V was clipped by 5 bases and J by 4 bases, with 11 bases between them. This CDR3 is built from 12 residues. Germline CDR1 and CDR2: SQVTM and ANQGSEA.

As for this clone: The junction departs from germline at one end; a sequencing error may be responsible. V gene TRBV7-7 combines with J gene TRBJ2-5, with D possibly matching TRBD2 (6 bases). The CDR3 covers 14 residues. Per the germline V gene, CDR1 is SSHAT and CDR2 is FNYEAQ (reference sequence). In DNA form, the CDR3 reads TGTGCTAGCAGCCAAGCTAGCGTGGGAGAGACCCAGTACTTC. Its protein is CASSQASVGETQYF.